One and the same sample provided the 22 T cell receptor beta chains below, sequenced in a study of blood T cells in healthy people across ages. A second roughly 7 to 12 cycle PCR used barcoded and J-beta primers. TCRdb recomputed calls from the 5' RACE reads with MiXCR, one row per CDR3 protein. This table holds around 1.5 million distinct CDR3 sequences, roughly 40% found once. Source material: blood. These receptor sequences come from a woman aged 18-35 years in good health.

The chain is built from TRBV29-1 and TRBJ2-4, with 10 positions matching TRBD1. The DNA matches TRBJ2-7 better at its end, which makes the J call doubtful. In germline, CDR1 is SQVTM, CDR2 ANQGSEA. The CDR3 runs 13 residues. The CDR3, as DNA: TGCAGCGTTGTTCGGACAGGGGGCTACGAGCAGTACTTC. Translated, it gives CSVVRTGGYEQYF.

This chain links TRBV11-2 with TRBJ2-1, with 9 bases identical to TRBD2. J gave up 3 bases and V 1 base, and 7 bases lay outside the gene matches. Germline CDR1 and CDR2: SGHAT and FQNNGV. The CDR3 is 17 residues long. CDR3 nucleotides: TGTGCCAGCAGCTTAGGTTCGGCGGGAGGGCTCTACAATGAGCAGTTCTTC. This gives the protein CASSLGSAGGLYNEQFF.

The rearrangement joins TRBV20-1 to TRBJ1-1; weak D call: TRBD1 (6 bases). The V end was cut by 0 bases, the J end by 4 bases, with 15 bases between. The CDR3 has 15 amino acids. Germline loops: CDR1 DFQATT, CDR2 SNEGSKA (reference sequence). CDR3 sequence: CSAREFAGEPTEAFF. The CDR3, as DNA: TGCAGTGCTAGAGAGTTTGCAGGGGAGCCCACTGAAGCTTTCTTT.

This chain connects TRBV4-1 to TRBJ2-3; 7 nucleotides match TRBD1. The CDR3 is made up of 15 amino acids. In germline, CDR1 is MGHRA, CDR2 YSYEKL. After removal of 4 bases from V and 2 bases from J, the junction contained 6 bases not matched to a gene. The CDR3 sequence: CASSPVEGATDTQYF. CDR3 coding DNA: TGCGCCAGCAGCCCGGTTGAGGGGGCCACAGATACGCAGTATTTT.

The CDR3, as DNA: TGCAGTGCTAGGAGTGTACAGGGTCACCAGCCCCAGCATTTT. This codes for CSARSVQGHQPQHF. This chain joins TRBV20-1 and TRBJ1-5; possible D gene TRBD1, 6 bases. Looked up from germline, CDR1 is DFQATT and CDR2 is SNEGSKA (reference sequence). The CDR3 is made up of 14 amino acids. The V end was cut by 3 bases, the J end by 7 bases, with 16 bases between.

On this clonotype: Its ends do not fully match the called genes, so a read error is possible. The V and J genes are TRBV27 and TRBJ2-4, with 7 bases fitting TRBD2. Germline loops: CDR1 MNHEY, CDR2 SMNVEV (reference sequence). The CDR3 runs 23 residues. CDR3 protein: CASSPRIAAGASPEKLAENIQYF. CDR3 sequence (DNA): TGTGCCAGCAGTCCACGTATAGCGGCGGGAGCAAGCCCCGAGAAACTAGCCGAAAACATTCAGTACTTC.

The chain links TRBV7-8 to TRBJ2-4; TRBD2 matches at 9 bases. The CDR3 totals 14 residues. The germline gives CDR1 SGHVS, CDR2 FQNEAQ. The junction had 1 base not matched to a gene; V was cut back by 2 bases and J by 5 bases. The CDR3 DNA reads TGTGCCAGCAGCTTACAGCGGGGGGAAAACATTCAGTACTTC. It translates to CASSLQRGENIQYF.

V usage is TRBV27 and J usage is TRBJ2-7; 8 bases are a match to TRBD1. CDR3 length: 13 amino acids. The trim removed 10 bases at V and 3 bases at J, leaving 8 bases unmatched. Germline V gene lookup returns CDR1 MNHEY and CDR2 SMNVEV (reference sequence). CDR3 sequence reads: CATRGTGVYEQYF. Here the CDR3 DNA reads TGTGCCACCCGAGGGACAGGCGTCTACGAGCAGTACTTC.

Turning to this clonotype: The junction departs from germline at one end; a sequencing error may be responsible. V gene TRBV5-1 combines with J gene TRBJ1-2; the D gene is possibly TRBD1 (6 bases). The length of the CDR3 is 14 residues. Germline CDR1 SGHRS, CDR2 YFSETQ. The CDR3 reads CAGSTGTKTYGYTF. CDR3 coding DNA: TGCGCCGGCAGTACCGGGACAAAAACATATGGCTACACCTTC.

The V call is TRBV20-1, the J call TRBJ2-5, with D perhaps matching TRBD2 (5 bases). Trimming cost V 5 bases and J 7 bases, with 20 bases left between them. CDR3 length equals 14 residues. Germline CDR1 DFQATT, CDR2 SNEGSKA (reference sequence). The DNA of the CDR3 is TGCAGTGCTGGCAAGGACTCACCGAAGAGGACCCAGTACTTC. This encodes CSAGKDSPKRTQYF.

This clonotype has more than one count but fewer than ten. The chain employs TRBV24-1 and TRBJ1-2; D gene uncertain. CDR3 length: 14 amino acids. Trimming removed 4 bases at V and 2 bases at J, with 10 bases between. CDR1 is KGHDR and CDR2 is SFDVKD in the germline V gene. CDR3 in DNA: TGTGCCACCAGTGAGAAACAGACGAACTATGGCTACACCTTC. Protein sequence: CATSEKQTNYGYTF.

The V and J genes are TRBV7-9 and TRBJ1-1, with 7 nucleotides matching TRBD1. The CDR3 length is 14 residues. Germline V gene sequence: CDR1 SEHNR, CDR2 FQNEAQ (reference sequence). V shed 5 bases, J shed 5 bases, and the junction held 8 bases outside the gene matches. The CDR3 sequence: CASSAQTGTTEAFF. CDR3 coding DNA: TGTGCCAGCAGCGCCCAGACAGGGACGACTGAAGCTTTCTTT.

The chain has TRBV9 and TRBJ1-1, with D possibly matching TRBD1 (6 bases). The CDR3 is 15 residues long. The V and J ends lost 3 bases and 4 bases respectively, with 16 bases between them. CDR1 and CDR2 from the germline V gene are SGDLS and YYNGEE. CDR3 DNA sequence: TGTGCCAGCAGCGCATACCAGGGGCCCAGCACTGAAGCTTTCTTT. Protein: CASSAYQGPSTEAFF.

The chain is built from TRBV28 and TRBJ2-7, with D perhaps TRBD2 (6 bases). The CDR3 contains 15 residues. With 2 bases removed from V and 0 bases from J, the gap between germline ends came to 11 bases. The germline V gene encodes CDR1 MDHEN and CDR2 SYDVKM. As DNA, the CDR3 is TGTGCCAGCAGTTTAGGAGGGGCGGTCTCCTACGAGCAGTACTTC. Encoded protein: CASSLGGAVSYEQYF.

This clonotype was seen more than once but under ten times. This sequence joins TRBV27 and TRBJ2-1, with TRBD2 matching 12 bases. The germline CDR1 and CDR2 sequences are MNHEY and SMNVEV (reference sequence). The CDR3 consists of 18 residues. J gave up 5 bases and V 3 bases, and 11 bases lay outside the gene matches. CDR3 protein: CASSFGETSGRINNEQFF. CDR3 DNA sequence: TGTGCCAGCAGTTTCGGGGAGACTAGCGGGAGAATTAACAATGAGCAGTTCTTC.

Worth noting for this clonotype: Given a much more abundant clone one base away, this may be a read error. This sequence joins TRBV6-1 and TRBJ2-5, with D perhaps matching TRBD2 (7 bases). The end of the DNA is better explained by TRBJ2-7, so the J call may be wrong. In germline, CDR1 is MNHNS, CDR2 SASEGT. This CDR3 region has 14 residues. CDR3 nucleotides: TGTGCCAGCAGTGTCGGGGGGCCGCGTGACGAGCAGTACTTC. Its translation: CASSVGGPRDEQYF.

The chain uses TRBV4-1 and TRBJ2-7, with a weak D call TRBD2 (6 bases). Trimming removed 6 bases from V and 0 bases from J, with 15 bases in between. The germline CDR1 and CDR2 sequences are MGHRA and YSYEKL. The CDR3 consists of 15 residues. This chain's CDR3 is CASRPRTGLSYEQYF. The CDR3, as DNA: TGCGCCAGCAGGCCCCGGACGGGACTCTCCTACGAGCAGTACTTC.

This chain links TRBV13 with TRBJ2-7; 9 nucleotides match TRBD1. The CDR3 runs 12 residues. Trimming cost V 8 bases and J 7 bases; bases outside gene matches: 6. Germline V lookup: CDR1 PRHDT, CDR2 FYEKMQ (reference sequence). DNA of the CDR3: TGTGCCAGCGGGACAGGGTCGGGAGAGCAGTACTTC. Its protein is CASGTGSGEQYF.

The chain joins TRBV12-3 or TRBV12-4 to TRBJ1-2, with D unresolved. The CDR3 contains 14 residues. Trimming removed 8 bases from V and 4 bases from J, with 17 bases in between. In DNA form, the CDR3 reads TGTGCCAGCCAAAGGGCCAAGGGTGGCTATGGCTACACCTTC. It is translated as CASQRAKGGYGYTF.

Comments on this clonotype: With a much larger clone just one base away, this may be a read error. The CDR3 sequence is CSASLNTQYF. DNA of the CDR3: TGCAGTGCTAGTCTAAATACGCAGTATTTT. The chain has TRBV20-1 and TRBJ2-3; D is unclear. Germline V gives CDR1 DFQATT, CDR2 SNEGSKA (reference sequence). The length of the CDR3 is 10 residues. V was trimmed by 3 bases and J by 7 bases, leaving 5 bases between them.

The V call is TRBV3-1, the J call TRBJ2-1; 9 bases are shared with TRBD1. The V gene's germline CDR1 is LGHDT and CDR2 YNNKEL (reference sequence). This CDR3 has 14 amino acids. Trimming removed 6 bases from V and 7 bases from J; junction bases left unmatched: 7. The DNA of the CDR3 is TGTGCCAGCAGTCCCGGGACAGGGTGGAATGAGCAGTTCTTC. Translating it yields CASSPGTGWNEQFF.

This chain links TRBV29-1 with TRBJ2-2, with unresolved D. The V and J ends lost 4 bases and 2 bases respectively, with 11 bases between them. The CDR3 runs 14 residues. Germline assignment: CDR1 SQVTM and CDR2 ANQGSEA. The chain's CDR3 is CSVVVGPNTGELFF. The CDR3 DNA is TGCAGCGTTGTGGTTGGACCAAACACCGGGGAGCTGTTTTTT.